Detailed here is one TCR beta chain. The antigen is unknown. This specimen belongs to a study of cytomegalovirus exposure and HLA in healthy donors. Overall study findings and caveats: A previous analysis found most TCR beta V segments productive roughly 90% or roughly 30% of the time.

V trimming: 7 bases; J trimming: 1 base; junction bases outside the gene matches: 4. The germline V gene has CDR1 MNHEY and CDR2 SMNVEV (reference sequence). The length of the CDR3 is 14 residues. Donors showed nominal health when sampled, although they likely had unrecorded immune exposures. Researchers ran the PCR with 60 Vbeta and 13 Jbeta primers. Produced via immunoSEQ multiplex PCR; TCRdb's table is partial and in-frame only. This sample has 140,000 to 150,000 clones; roughly four fifths occur once, and the top ten carry 3% to 3.5%. V is TRBV27 and J is TRBJ2-3; 8 positions match TRBD1. This receptor was identified in a male donor in good health and CMV-seronegative. Material: PBMCs. For the CDR3, the DNA is TGTGCCAGCACATCGGGACAGGGCACAGATACGCAGTATTTT. Amino acids: CASTSGQGTDTQYF.